The present T cell receptor beta chain was sequenced within a study of TET2 disruption in CD19-targeted CAR T cells (dated by TCRdb to the late 2010s). With regard to the full study: The number of samples was determined by the original clinical trial design and by which samples were available, and no additional inclusion criteria were applied.

A count is missing, but by frequency this clone is medium-sized (0.01 to 0.1%). It lacks a known antigen. The read terminates 3 residues before the CDR3 end, so the remaining end is supplied by the germline J gene. TCR beta chain deep sequencing was performed with the immunoSEQ assay. On the study's bioinformatics: Only productive TCR beta rearrangements were used to compute clonotype frequencies. TCRdb stores this immuneACCESS table with in-frame sequences only. Part of the clones is absent; in the studies checked, under half of the shortfall reflects unresolved V genes, and no reason is known for the rest. That table furnishes V, J and clone size, whereas the DNA furnished D and trimming. The sample's records list hundreds of clones. In total, the top ten clones hold about 17% of the sample. In light of the paper, this sample's treatment or condition label describes: autologous CTL019 cells: CD19 CAR with 4-1BB and CD3 zeta domains. TCR zeta and 4-1BB costimulatory signaling domains were incorporated into the CD19 CAR. The DNeasy Blood and Tissue Kit was used to extract genomic DNA from pre-infusion T cells, peripheral blood, or sorted post-infusion T cells.

The full study reports these points: Conclusions about the patient's CAR T cells rested on extensive analysis of a single subject.

CDR1 is given as SGHNT and CDR2 as YYREEE, both from the germline V gene (reference sequence). V and J are trimmed by 4 bases and 9 bases, and the gene matches miss 8 bases of the junction. The CDR3 measures 15 amino acids from cysteine to phenylalanine. Part of the CDR3 DNA is given, 36 bases translated from base 1. This sample comprised peripheral blood, obtained from a patient treated with CD19 CAR T cells. The chain is made from TRBV5-4 and TRBJ2-1, with 12 middle bases fitting TRBD2. The source of this sequence is a man aged 65 to 85 with chronic lymphocytic leukemia. The sequenced part of the CDR3 DNA is TGTGCCAGCAGCCTCCCGCTAGCGGGGGGGTCTGAG. Its product reads: CASSLPLAGGSE. The full CDR3 protein is CASSLPLAGGSEQFF.